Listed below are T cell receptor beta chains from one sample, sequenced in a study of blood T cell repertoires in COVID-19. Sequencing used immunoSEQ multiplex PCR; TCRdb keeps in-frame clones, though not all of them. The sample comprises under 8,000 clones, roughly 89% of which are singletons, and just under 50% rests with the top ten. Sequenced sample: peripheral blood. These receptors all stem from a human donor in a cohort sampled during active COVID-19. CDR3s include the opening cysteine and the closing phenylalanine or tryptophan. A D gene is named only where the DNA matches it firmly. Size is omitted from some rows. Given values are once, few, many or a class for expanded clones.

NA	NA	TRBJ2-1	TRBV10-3	TGTGCCACCCGGGATAGGCGGACCTACAATGAGCAGTTCTTC	CATRDRRTYNEQFF
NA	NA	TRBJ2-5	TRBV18	TGTGCCAGCTCACTGAGGCGGGAGACCCAGTACTTC	CASSLRRETQYF
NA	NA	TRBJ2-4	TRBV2	TGTGCCAGCAGTGAAGTTCACCCTCACGACTGGTACTTC	CASSEVHPHDWYF
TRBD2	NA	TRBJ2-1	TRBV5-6	TGTGCCAGCACGGACGGGACTACCATCTACAATGAGCAGTTCTTC	CASTDGTTIYNEQFF
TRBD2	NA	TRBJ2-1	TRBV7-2	TGTGCCATCACGGGGCCTAGCGGGTGGGGCAATGAGCAGTTCTTC	CAITGPSGWGNEQFF
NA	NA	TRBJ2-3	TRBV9	TGTGCCAGCAGTGCCTTTGAGGGCCCCGGTACGCAGTATTTC	CASSAFEGPGTQYF
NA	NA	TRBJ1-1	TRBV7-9	TGTGCCAGCAGCTTAGCGAGCAAGGGAGCTGAAGCTTTCTTT	CASSLASKGAEAFF
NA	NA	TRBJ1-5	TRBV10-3	TGTGCCATCAGTACAGGCCGCAATCAGCCCCAGCATTTT	CAISTGRNQPQHF
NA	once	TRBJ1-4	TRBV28	TGTGCCAGCAGAAGGGACTCTAATGAAAAACTGTTTTTT	CASRRDSNEKLFF
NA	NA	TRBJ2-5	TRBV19	TGTGCCAGTAGCGAGGGAGTCGAGGAGACCCAGTACTTC	CASSEGVEETQYF
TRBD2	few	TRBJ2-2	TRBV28	TGTGCCAGCAGTGCCCCTAGCGGGAGGATCGGGGAGCTGTTTTTT	CASSAPSGRIGELFF
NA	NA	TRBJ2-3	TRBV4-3	TGCGCCAGCAGCCAAGTATGGGAAGTATCAAGCGGAGGCCTCACAGATACGCAGTATTTT	CASSQVWEVSSGGLTDTQYF
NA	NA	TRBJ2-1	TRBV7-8	TGTGCCAGCAGCTTAGTTCCGGGGAGCAATGAGCAGTTCTTC	CASSLVPGSNEQFF
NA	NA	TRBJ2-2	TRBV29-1	TGCAGCGCCTGGGCCAGGGGGAACACCGGGGAGCTGTTTTTT	CSAWARGNTGELFF
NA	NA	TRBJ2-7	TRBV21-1	TGTGCCAGCAGCAAAGCGCCATTACCCTGTATACAATACGAGCAGTACTTC	CASSKAPLPCIQYEQYF
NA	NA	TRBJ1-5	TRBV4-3	TGCGCCAGCAGCCAAGATCCGGGAGGTCAGCCCCAGCATTTT	CASSQDPGGQPQHF
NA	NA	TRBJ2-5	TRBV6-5	TGTGCCAGCAGTTACTCAGCCCAAGAGACCCAGTACTTC	CASSYSAQETQYF
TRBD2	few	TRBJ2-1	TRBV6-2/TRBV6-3	TGTGCCAGCAGTTACGGGCTAGCGGGAGACGTAAATGAGCAGTTCTTC	CASSYGLAGDVNEQFF
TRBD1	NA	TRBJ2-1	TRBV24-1	TGTGCCACCAGTGGACAGGGCAGGTCCTACAATGAGCAGTTCTTC	CATSGQGRSYNEQFF
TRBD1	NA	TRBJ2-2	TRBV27	TGTGCCAGCCGACCTCACAGGGGTAATGACGGGGAGCTGTTTTTT	CASRPHRGNDGELFF
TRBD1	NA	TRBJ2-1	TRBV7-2	TGTGCCAGCCGGGACAGGGGATACAATGAGCAGTTCTTC	CASRDRGYNEQFF
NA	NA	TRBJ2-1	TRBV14	TGTGCCAGCAGCCAAGCTACTGCTAGCAACACAATTTCGCAGTTCTTC	CASSQATASNTISQFF